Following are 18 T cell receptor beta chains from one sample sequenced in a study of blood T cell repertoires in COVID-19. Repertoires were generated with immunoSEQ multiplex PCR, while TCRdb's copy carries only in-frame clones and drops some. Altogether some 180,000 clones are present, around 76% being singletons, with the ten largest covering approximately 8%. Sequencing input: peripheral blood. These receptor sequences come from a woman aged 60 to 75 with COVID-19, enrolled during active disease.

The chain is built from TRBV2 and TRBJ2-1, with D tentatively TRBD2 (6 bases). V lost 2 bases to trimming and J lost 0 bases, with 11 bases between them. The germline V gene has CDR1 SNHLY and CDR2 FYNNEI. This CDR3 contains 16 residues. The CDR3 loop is CASSETAGSSYNEQFF. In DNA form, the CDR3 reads TGTGCCAGCAGTGAAACGGCGGGAAGCTCCTACAATGAGCAGTTCTTC.

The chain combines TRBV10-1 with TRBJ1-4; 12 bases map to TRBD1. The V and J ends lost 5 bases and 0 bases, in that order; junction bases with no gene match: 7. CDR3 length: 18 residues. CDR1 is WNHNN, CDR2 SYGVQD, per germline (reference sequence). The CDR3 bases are TGCGCCAGCAGTCTAGGGACAGGGGGCGTTGCAACTAATGAAAAACTGTTTTTT. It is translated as CASSLGTGGVATNEKLFF.

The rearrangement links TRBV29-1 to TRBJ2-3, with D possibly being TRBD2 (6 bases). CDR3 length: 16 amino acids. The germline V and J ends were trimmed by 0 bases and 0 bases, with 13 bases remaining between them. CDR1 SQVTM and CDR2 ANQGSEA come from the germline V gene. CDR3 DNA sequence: TGCAGCGTTGAAGAGTCGGCGGGGACTAGCACAGATACGCAGTATTTT. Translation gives CSVEESAGTSTDTQYF.

The CDR3 region has the DNA TGTGCCAGCAGCCCCCCCTTGGAGGGCTCCTACGAGCAGTACTTC. Protein: CASSPPLEGSYEQYF. This chain joins TRBV7-9 and TRBJ2-7; weak D call: TRBD2 (6 bases). The V end was cut by 5 bases, the J end by 0 bases, with 14 bases between. This CDR3 is built from 15 residues. Germline V CDR1 and CDR2: SEHNR, FQNEAQ (reference sequence). Variable domain in full (rest from reference TRBV7-9 and TRBJ2-7): DTGVSQNPRHKITKRGQNVTFRCDPISEHNRLYWYRQTLGQGPEFLTYFQNEAQLEKSRLLSDRFSAERPKGSFSTLEIQRTEQGDSAMYLCASSPPLEGSYEQYFGPGTRLTVT.

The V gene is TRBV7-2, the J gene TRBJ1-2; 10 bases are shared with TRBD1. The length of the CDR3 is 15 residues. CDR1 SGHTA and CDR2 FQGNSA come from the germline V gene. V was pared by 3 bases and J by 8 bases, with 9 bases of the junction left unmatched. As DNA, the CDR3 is TGTGCCAGCAGCTTCCTCGACAGGGGGCAAAGGGGCTACACCTTC. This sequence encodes CASSFLDRGQRGYTF.

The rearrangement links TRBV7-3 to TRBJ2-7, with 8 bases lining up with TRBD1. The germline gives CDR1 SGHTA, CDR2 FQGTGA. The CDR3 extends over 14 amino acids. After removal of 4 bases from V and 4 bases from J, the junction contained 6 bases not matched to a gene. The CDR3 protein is CASSSPGQEYEQYV. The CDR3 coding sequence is TGTGCCAGCAGCTCGCCGGGACAGGAGTACGAGCAGTACGTC.

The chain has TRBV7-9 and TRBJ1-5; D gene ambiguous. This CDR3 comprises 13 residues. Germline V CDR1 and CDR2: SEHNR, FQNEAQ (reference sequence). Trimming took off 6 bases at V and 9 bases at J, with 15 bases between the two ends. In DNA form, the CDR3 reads TGTGCCAGCAGACCAGCCGGGGTAGGGCCCCAGCATTTT. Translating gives CASRPAGVGPQHF.

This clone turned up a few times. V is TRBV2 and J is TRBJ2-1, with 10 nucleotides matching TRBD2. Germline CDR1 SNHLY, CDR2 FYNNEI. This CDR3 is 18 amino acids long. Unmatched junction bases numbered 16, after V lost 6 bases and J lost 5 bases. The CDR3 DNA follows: TGTGCCAGCAGGACCCTGAAGAAGCTAGCGGGAGTAAACAATGAGCAGTTCTTC. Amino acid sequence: CASRTLKKLAGVNNEQFF.

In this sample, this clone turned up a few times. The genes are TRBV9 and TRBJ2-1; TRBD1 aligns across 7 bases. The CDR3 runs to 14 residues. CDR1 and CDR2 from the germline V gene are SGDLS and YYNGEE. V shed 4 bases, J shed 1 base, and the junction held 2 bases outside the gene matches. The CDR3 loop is CASSPQGSYNEQFF. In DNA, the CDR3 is TGTGCCAGCAGCCCACAGGGGTCCTACAATGAGCAGTTCTTC.

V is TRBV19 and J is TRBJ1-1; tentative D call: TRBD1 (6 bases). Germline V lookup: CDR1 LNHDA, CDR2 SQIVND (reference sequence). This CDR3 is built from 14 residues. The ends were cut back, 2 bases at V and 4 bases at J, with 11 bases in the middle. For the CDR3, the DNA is TGTGCCAGTAGTATAAGGAGGGGGGGCACTGAAGCTTTCTTT. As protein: CASSIRRGGTEAFF.

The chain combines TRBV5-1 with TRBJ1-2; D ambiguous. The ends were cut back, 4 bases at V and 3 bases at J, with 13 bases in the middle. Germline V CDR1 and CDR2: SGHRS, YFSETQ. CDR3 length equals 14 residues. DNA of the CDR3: TGCGCCAGCAGCCCCGATAGCTCCGACTATGGCTACACCTTC. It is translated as CASSPDSSDYGYTF.

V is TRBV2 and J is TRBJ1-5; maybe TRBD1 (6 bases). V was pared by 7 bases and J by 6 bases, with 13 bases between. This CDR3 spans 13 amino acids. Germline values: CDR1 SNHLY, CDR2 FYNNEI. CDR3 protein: CASTQGQGQPQHF. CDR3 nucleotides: TGTGCCAGCACTCAGGGGCAGGGTCAGCCCCAGCATTTT. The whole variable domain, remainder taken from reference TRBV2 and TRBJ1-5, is EPEVTQTPSHQVTQMGQEVILRCVPISNHLYFYWYRQILGQKVEFLVSFYNNEISEKSEIFDDQFSVERPDGSNFTLKIRSTKLEDSAMYFCASTQGQGQPQHFGDGTRLSIL.

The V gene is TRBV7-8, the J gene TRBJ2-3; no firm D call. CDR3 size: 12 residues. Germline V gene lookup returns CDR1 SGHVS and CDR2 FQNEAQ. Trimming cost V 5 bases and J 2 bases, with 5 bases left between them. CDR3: CASSPNTDTQYF. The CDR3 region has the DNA TGTGCCAGCAGCCCCAACACAGATACGCAGTATTTT.

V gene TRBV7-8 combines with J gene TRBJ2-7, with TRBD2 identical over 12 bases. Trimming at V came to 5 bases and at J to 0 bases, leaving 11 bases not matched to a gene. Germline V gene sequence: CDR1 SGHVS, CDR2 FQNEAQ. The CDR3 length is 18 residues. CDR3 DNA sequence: TGTGCCAGCAGCCTAAGATCCACTAGCGGGGGGAGCTCCTACGAGCAGTACTTC. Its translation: CASSLRSTSGGSSYEQYF.

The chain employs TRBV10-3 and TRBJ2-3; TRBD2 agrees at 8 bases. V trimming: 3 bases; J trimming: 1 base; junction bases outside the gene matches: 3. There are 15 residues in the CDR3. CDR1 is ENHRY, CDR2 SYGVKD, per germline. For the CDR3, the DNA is TGTGCCATCAGTGAAGGAGCGGGGGGCACAGATACGCAGTATTTT. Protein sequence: CAISEGAGGTDTQYF.

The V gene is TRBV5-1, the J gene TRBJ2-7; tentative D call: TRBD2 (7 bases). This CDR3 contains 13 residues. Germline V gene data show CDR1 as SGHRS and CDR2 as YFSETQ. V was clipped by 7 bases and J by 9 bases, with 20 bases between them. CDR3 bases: TGCGCCAGCGGGGGGGGGCCGGCTAAGGGGCAGTACGTC. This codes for CASGGGPAKGQYV.

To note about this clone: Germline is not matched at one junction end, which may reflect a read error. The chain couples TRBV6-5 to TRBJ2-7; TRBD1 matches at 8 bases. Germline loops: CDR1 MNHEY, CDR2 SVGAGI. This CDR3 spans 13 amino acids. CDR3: CASSYLRTGQEFF. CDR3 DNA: TGTGCCAGCAGTTATCTCCGTACGGGACAGGAGTTTTTC.

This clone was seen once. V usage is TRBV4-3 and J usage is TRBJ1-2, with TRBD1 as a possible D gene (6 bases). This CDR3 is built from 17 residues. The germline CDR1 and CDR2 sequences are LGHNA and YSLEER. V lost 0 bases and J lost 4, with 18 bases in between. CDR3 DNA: TGCGCCAGCAGCCAAGATGCTCGGCAGGGGTTGGGCTATGGCTACACCTTC. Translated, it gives CASSQDARQGLGYGYTF.